This passage covers 12 T cell receptor beta chains from one sample sequenced in a study of cytomegalovirus exposure and HLA in healthy donors. Primers for the PCR totalled 60 Vbeta and 13 Jbeta. Sequencing used immunoSEQ multiplex PCR; TCRdb keeps in-frame clones, though not all of them. Of over 150,000 clones listed, 73% are singletons. The sequencing input was PBMCs. Receptors originate from a woman between 18 and 29 years old in good health and CMV-seropositive.

This clone was counted a few times. This chain joins TRBV4-3 and TRBJ1-1; TRBD1 is a possible D gene (6 bases). CDR1 is LGHNA and CDR2 is YSLEER in the germline V gene. Trimming stripped 0 bases from V and 5 bases from J, with 7 bases between. The CDR3 has 13 amino acids. The CDR3 nucleotides read TGCGCCAGCAGCCAAGACCAGGGGACTGAAGCTTTCTTT. It is translated as CASSQDQGTEAFF.

The gene calls are TRBV27 and TRBJ1-2; 8 bases line up with TRBD1. The ends lost 2 bases at V and 5 bases at J; junction bases unmatched: 10. The CDR3 is 16 residues long. Germline CDR1 and CDR2: MNHEY and SMNVEV (reference sequence). The CDR3 DNA is TGTGCCAGCAGTTTAAAAACAGGGGGAGGAATGTATGGCTACACCTTC. Translation gives CASSLKTGGGMYGYTF.

This clone was seen just once. A junction boundary mismatches the germline segment, possibly from a read error. The same CDR3 also results from other DNA sequences found in this sample. The V gene is TRBV7-8, the J gene TRBJ1-5; D unclear. CDR1 and CDR2 from the germline V gene are SGHVS and FQNEAQ. This CDR3 is built from 13 residues. DNA of the CDR3: TGTGCCAGTAGCTTTATCAGCGTTGAGCCCCAGCATTTT. Translating gives CASSFISVEPQHF.

This clone was observed a few times. This chain links TRBV7-6 with TRBJ2-5, with TRBD1 matching 9 bases. The tail of the sequence fits TRBJ2-7 better, so the J call may be wrong. Germline CDR1 SGHVS, CDR2 FNYEAQ. The CDR3 loop spans 14 amino acids. CDR3 loop: CASSNRDRVFEQYF. The CDR3 DNA follows: TGTGCCAGCAGCAACCGGGACAGGGTGTTCGAGCAGTACTTC.

V is TRBV5-1 and J is TRBJ2-3, with D possibly being TRBD2 (5 bases). The germline V gene encodes CDR1 SGHRS and CDR2 YFSETQ. V was pared by 5 bases and J by 5 bases, with 9 bases between. The CDR3 is 12 amino acids. As DNA, the CDR3 is TGCGCCAGCAGTTTAGCGCGAGATACGCAGTATTTT. Its translation is CASSLARDTQYF.

The sample holds a few counts of this clone. V is TRBV9 and J is TRBJ2-3; D is possibly TRBD2 (6 bases). V was cut by 5 bases and J by 6 bases, with 19 bases left in between. CDR3 length: 15 amino acids. The germline V gene encodes CDR1 SGDLS and CDR2 YYNGEE. The CDR3 sequence: CASRPAGLGSDTQYF. CDR3 nucleotides: TGTGCCAGCAGACCAGCGGGCCTGGGTTCTGATACGCAGTATTTT.

The rearrangement uses TRBV4-1 and TRBJ2-7; 8 bases line up with TRBD1. Losses at the gene ends were 2 bases for V and 1 base for J; bases not matched to a gene: 7. Germline CDR1 reads MGHRA; CDR2 reads YSYEKL. This CDR3 region has 16 residues. The chain's CDR3 is CASSQIPGTGSYEQYF. The CDR3 nucleotides are TGCGCCAGCAGCCAAATCCCCGGGACAGGTTCCTACGAGCAGTACTTC.

The V and J genes are TRBV18 and TRBJ2-7, with 10 bases that match TRBD1. This CDR3 spans 15 amino acids. Unmatched junction bases numbered 6, after V lost 3 bases and J lost 4 bases. CDR1 KGHSH and CDR2 LQKENI come from the germline V gene. The CDR3 DNA sequence: TGTGCCAGCTCACCCCGACAGGGGGCGATTTACGAGCAGTACTTC. It translates to CASSPRQGAIYEQYF.

V is TRBV6-1 and J is TRBJ2-7; 7 positions match TRBD2. V shed 6 bases, J shed 3 bases, and the junction held 8 bases outside the gene matches. CDR1 is MNHNS and CDR2 is SASEGT in the germline V gene. This CDR3 contains 14 residues. The CDR3 sequence: CASRVYSGDYEQYF. CDR3 sequence (DNA): TGTGCCAGCAGGGTATACAGCGGGGACTACGAGCAGTACTTC.

The V and J genes are TRBV6-6 and TRBJ2-1; TRBD2 agrees at 7 bases. This CDR3 is built from 15 residues. Per germline, CDR1 MNHNY and CDR2 SVGAGI (reference sequence). V lost 0 bases and J lost 3; bases outside the gene matches: 2. The CDR3 spells CASSYSTGGYNEQFF. In DNA, the CDR3 is TGTGCCAGCAGTTACTCGACGGGGGGCTACAATGAGCAGTTCTTC.

In this sample, this clone turned up a few times. J is TRBJ2-2 and V is TRBV2; 7 positions agree with TRBD1. The V gene's germline CDR1 is SNHLY and CDR2 FYNNEI. The CDR3 loop spans 14 amino acids. After removal of 3 bases from V and 4 bases from J, the junction contained 2 bases not matched to a gene. The CDR3 spells CASSENRGTGELFF. As DNA, the CDR3 is TGTGCCAGCAGTGAGAACAGGGGCACCGGGGAGCTGTTTTTT. The full variable domain, rest sourced from reference TRBV2 and TRBJ2-2, is EPEVTQTPSHQVTQMGQEVILRCVPISNHLYFYWYRQILGQKVEFLVSFYNNEISEKSEIFDDQFSVERPDGSNFTLKIRSTKLEDSAMYFCASSENRGTGELFFGEGSRLTVL.

This clone was counted between two and nine times. The chain carries TRBV30 and TRBJ2-7, with TRBD2 matching 11 bases. The CDR3 sequence is 15 residues long. In germline, CDR1 is GTSNPN, CDR2 SVGIG (reference sequence). V was clipped by 0 bases and J by 4 bases; unmatched bases: 5. For the CDR3, the DNA is TGTGCCTGGAGTGTAGAACTAGCGGGGGCTTACGAGCAGTACTTC. Its protein is CAWSVELAGAYEQYF.